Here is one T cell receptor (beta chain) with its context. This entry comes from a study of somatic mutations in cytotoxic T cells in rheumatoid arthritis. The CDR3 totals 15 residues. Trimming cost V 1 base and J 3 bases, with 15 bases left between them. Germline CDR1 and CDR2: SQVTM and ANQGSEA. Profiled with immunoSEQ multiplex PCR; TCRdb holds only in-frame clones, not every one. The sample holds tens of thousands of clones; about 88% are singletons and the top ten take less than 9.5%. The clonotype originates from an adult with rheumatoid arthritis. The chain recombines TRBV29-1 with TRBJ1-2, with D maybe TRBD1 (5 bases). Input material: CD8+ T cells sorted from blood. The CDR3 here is CSVEVPGRLHYGYTF. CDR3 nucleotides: TGCAGCGTTGAAGTACCAGGGCGGTTGCACTATGGCTACACCTTC.